The subject of this entry is one T cell receptor (beta chain). What it binds is unknown. Amplification targeted TCR beta CDR3 regions from RNA transcripts. A set of HTBI primers served as the primers for a first-round RT-PCR of the TCR CDR3. TCRdb independently ran MiXCR on the multiplex PCR reads; one entry per CDR3 protein. The data show fewer than 650,000 distinct CDR3 sequences, with about 45% seen just once and approximately 44% held by the top ten. The sample is drawn from a study of T cells in Graves' hyperthyroidism and ophthalmopathy. Study results and caveats: Using 13 V-J features, a model discriminated ophthalmopathy from stable hyperthyroidism. A median around 6.8 months before onset, the model predicted ophthalmopathy.

With V trimmed by 2 bases and J by 0 bases, 5 bases remained unmatched. Germline V gene sequence: CDR1 SEHNR, CDR2 FQNEAQ (reference sequence). The CDR3 is made up of 17 amino acids. Orbital computed tomography and thyroid ultrasound, together with serum TRAb and thyroxine and clinical symptoms, were used for diagnoses. The TCR was taken from an adult woman with Graves' disease, either hyperthyroidism or ophthalmopathy (not recorded which). The sample was peripheral blood or thyroid tissue (not recorded which). The rearrangement links TRBV7-9 to TRBJ1-4, with 8 bases matching TRBD1. The CDR3 nucleotides read TGTGCCAGCAGCTTACCCGACAGGGGTGCAACTAATGAAAAACTGTTTTTT. Amino acids: CASSLPDRGATNEKLFF.